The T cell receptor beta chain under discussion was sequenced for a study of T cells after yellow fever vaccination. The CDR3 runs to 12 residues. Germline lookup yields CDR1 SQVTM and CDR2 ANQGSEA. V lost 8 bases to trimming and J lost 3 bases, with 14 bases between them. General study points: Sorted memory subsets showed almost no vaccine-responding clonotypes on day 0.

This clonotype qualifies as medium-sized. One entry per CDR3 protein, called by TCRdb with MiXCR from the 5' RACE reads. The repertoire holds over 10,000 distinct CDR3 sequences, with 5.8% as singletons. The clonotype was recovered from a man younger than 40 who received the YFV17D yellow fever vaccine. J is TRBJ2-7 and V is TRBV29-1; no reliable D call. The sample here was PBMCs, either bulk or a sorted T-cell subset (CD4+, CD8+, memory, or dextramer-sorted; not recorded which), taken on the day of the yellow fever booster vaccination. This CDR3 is CSLLDRNYEQYF. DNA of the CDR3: TGCAGCCTACTGGATCGTAACTACGAGCAGTACTTC.